This TCR beta chain emerged from a study of T cell responses to AZD1222 COVID-19 vaccine. Here immunoSEQ multiplex PCR was the method, and the copy in TCRdb shows in-frame clones only, minus some. The sample includes some 280,000 clones, about 94% of them seen just once. Points on this clone: No antigen is known for it.

Study conclusions and caveats: Clonal diversity may have been underestimated in mostly white British donors. Reports say nearly half of spike-specific TCRs go after unmutated variant regions. At baseline, seropositivity was found in only a handful of AZD1222 recipients. Every sample of the repertoires postdated the peak T cell response.

The clonotype originates from an adult who received the AZD1222 COVID-19 vaccine. The starting material was peripheral blood, obtained 28 days after the second AZD1222 dose.

Written as DNA, the CDR3 is TGCGCCAGCAGCTTGGGACAGGGGATATCGGATACGCAGTATTTT. It specifies CASSLGQGISDTQYF. This sequence joins TRBV5-1 and TRBJ2-3; TRBD1 agrees at 8 bases. This CDR3 has 15 residues. The V segment lost 0 bases and the J segment 6 bases; nucleotides outside the gene matches: 6. The germline V gene encodes CDR1 SGHRS and CDR2 YFSETQ.